This T cell receptor (beta chain) was retrieved from a study of T cells of healthy individuals. One entry per CDR3 protein, called by TCRdb with MiXCR from the 5' RACE reads. This table has tens of thousands of distinct CDR3 sequences, around 15% appearing once. Trimming took 4 bases from V and 4 from J, leaving 13 bases between them. The CDR3 is 13 residues long. Germline V gene sequence: CDR1 SQVTM, CDR2 ANQGSEA. This clonotype was detected only a few times. The V and J genes are TRBV29-1 and TRBJ1-2, with D possibly being TRBD1 (6 bases). The clonotype comes from a human donor in good health. As DNA, the CDR3 is TGCAGCGTTGGGGTCGGGGGCGCCTATGGCTACACCTTC. Residues: CSVGVGGAYGYTF.